The present entry profiles one T cell receptor (beta chain) with its context. Its antigen is as yet unknown. This sample is drawn from a study of cytomegalovirus exposure and HLA in healthy donors. Background on the study: Researchers previously reported finding 90 million to 130 million unique TCR beta sequences from around 200 million T cells. Roughly 85 million unique TCRs from HLA-typed donors were held in an early release of data. Findings and limits, study-wide: CMV antigen specificity was confirmed in vitro for three CMV-associated chains.

13 Jbeta primers and 60 Vbeta primers were used for the PCR. The data were produced by immunoSEQ multiplex PCR, yet TCRdb's version contains in-frame clones alone and is incomplete. Its clone listing holds about 110,000 clones. Germline CDR1 KGHSH, CDR2 LQKENI. V was trimmed by 2 bases and J by 7 bases, leaving 11 bases between them. The CDR3 consists of 13 residues. This receptor was identified in a man in his late teens or twenties in good health and CMV-seronegative. This chain uses TRBV18 with TRBJ1-1; no definite D call. The sequenced sample consisted of PBMCs. CDR3 amino acids: CASSPKTGFEAFF. As DNA, the CDR3 is TGTGCCAGCTCACCAAAGACCGGGTTTGAAGCTTTCTTT.